The present entry profiles one T cell receptor (beta chain) with its context. Germline-derived CDR1 and CDR2 are KGHDR and SFDVKD. This CDR3 has 16 amino acids. The V end was cut by 4 bases, the J end by 1 base, with 14 bases between. Per the original data handling: Amplified reference gene primers provided the basis for estimating nucleated cell counts. Sequencing used immunoSEQ multiplex PCR; TCRdb keeps in-frame clones, though not all of them. Clone size and V and J calls were adopted from that table, with D and trimming inferred from the DNA. This table has 120,000 to 150,000 clones, approximately 87% appearing once. The data are from a study of blood T cell repertoires in COVID-19. Participant age was about 18 to 95 years, and participants resided in roughly 25 US areas.

The receptor was isolated from a woman aged 25-40 years with acute COVID-19. The sample consisted of PBMCs or T cells enriched from blood (not recorded which). J is TRBJ2-3 and V is TRBV24-1, with D possibly TRBD1 on 6 matching bases. This CDR3 reads CATSDRGQPGTDTQYF. CDR3 in DNA: TGTGCCACCAGTGACCGTGGACAGCCCGGCACAGATACGCAGTATTTT.